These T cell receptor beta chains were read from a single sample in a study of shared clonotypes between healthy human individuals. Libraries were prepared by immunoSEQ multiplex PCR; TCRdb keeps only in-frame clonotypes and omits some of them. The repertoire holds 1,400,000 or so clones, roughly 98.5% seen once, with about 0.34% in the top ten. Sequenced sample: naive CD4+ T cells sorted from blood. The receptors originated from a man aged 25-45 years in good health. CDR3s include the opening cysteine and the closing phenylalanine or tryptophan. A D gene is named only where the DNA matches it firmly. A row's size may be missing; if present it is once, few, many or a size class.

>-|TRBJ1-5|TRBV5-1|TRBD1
TGCGCCAGCAGCGGGACAGTATCGAGCAATCAGCCCCAGCATTTT
CASSGTVSSNQPQHF
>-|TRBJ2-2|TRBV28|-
TGTGCCAGCAGTCCGGACACCGGGGAGCTGTTTTTT
CASSPDTGELFF
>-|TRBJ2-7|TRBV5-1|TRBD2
TGCGCCAGCAGCCCAGGACTAGCGGGAGGGATCTCCTACGAGCAGTACTTC
CASSPGLAGGISYEQYF
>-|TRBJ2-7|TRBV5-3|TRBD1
TGTGCCAGAAGCTTGGAAGGGACAGGGTCCAATCATACCTACGAGCAGTACTTC
CARSLEGTGSNHTYEQYF
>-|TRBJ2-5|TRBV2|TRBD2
TGTGCCAGCAGCGCCGACACTGGACTAGCGGGAGTAGGTCAAGAGACCCAGTACTTC
CASSADTGLAGVGQETQYF
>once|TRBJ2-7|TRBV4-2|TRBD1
TGTGCCAGCAGCCAAGAAGTCCTCCGGACAGGGTCCGAGCAGTACTTC
CASSQEVLRTGSEQYF
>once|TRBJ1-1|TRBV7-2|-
TGTGCCAGCAGCTTAACCAGGGGGAACACTGAAGCTTTCTTT
CASSLTRGNTEAFF
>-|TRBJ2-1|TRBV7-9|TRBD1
TGTGCCAGCCGCGGGGGACAGGGGGACTACAATGAGCAGTTCTTC
CASRGGQGDYNEQFF
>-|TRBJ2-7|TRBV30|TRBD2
TGTGCCTGGATCGGGGGGGCCCACGAGCAGTACTTC
CAWIGGAHEQYF
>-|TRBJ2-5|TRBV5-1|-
TGCGCCAGCAGCTCCCTCACTACGCAAGAGACCCAGTACTTC
CASSSLTTQETQYF
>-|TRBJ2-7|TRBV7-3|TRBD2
TGTGCCAGCAGCCTAACGGGAGGACATACCTACGAGCAGTACTTC
CASSLTGGHTYEQYF
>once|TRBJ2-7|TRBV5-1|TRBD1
TGCGCCAGCAGCTTGGCCGGGACAGAGAGTTACGAGCAGTACTTC
CASSLAGTESYEQYF
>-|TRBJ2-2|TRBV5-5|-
TGTGCCAGCAGCTTCGGACGGAGCTTCGGGGAGCTGTTTTTT
CASSFGRSFGELFF
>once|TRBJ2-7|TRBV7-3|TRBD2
TGTGCCAGCAGCCCGGGACTAGCGGGCCCGCGCGAGCAGTACTTC
CASSPGLAGPREQYF
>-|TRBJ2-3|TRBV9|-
TGTGCCAGCAGCGTAGTGGCAGCGCGGGACTTAGATACGCAGTATTTT
CASSVVAARDLDTQYF
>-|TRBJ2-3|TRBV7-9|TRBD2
TGTGCCAGCAGCCCGACTAGCGCCAGCACAGATACGCAGTATTTT
CASSPTSASTDTQYF
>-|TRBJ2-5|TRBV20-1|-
TGCAGTCTCCTAGGACTTTCGACCCAGTACTTC
CSLLGLSTQYF
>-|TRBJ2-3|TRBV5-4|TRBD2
TGTGCCCGCCCCCATAGCGGGAGAACCACAGATACGCAGTATTTT
CARPHSGRTTDTQYF
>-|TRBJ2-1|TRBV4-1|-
TGCGCCAGCAGCCAAGGGCCCTACAATGAGCAGTTCTTC
CASSQGPYNEQFF
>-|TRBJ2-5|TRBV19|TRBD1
TGTGCCAGTAGCAGGGACAGGGGGCAAGCCCAGTACTTC
CASSRDRGQAQYF
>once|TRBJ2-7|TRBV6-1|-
TGTGCCAGCAGTCGCAGGGTAAGCCAGCAGTACTTC
CASSRRVSQQYF
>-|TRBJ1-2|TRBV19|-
TGTGCCAGTAGATCGACCGGTAACTATGGCTACACCTTC
CASRSTGNYGYTF
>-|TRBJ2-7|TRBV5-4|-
TGTGCCAGCAGCGCCCCTAGCTCCGACTACGAGCAGTACTTC
CASSAPSSDYEQYF
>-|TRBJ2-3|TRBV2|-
TGTGCCAGCAGTTACAGGTTGGCCACAGATACGCAGTATTTT
CASSYRLATDTQYF
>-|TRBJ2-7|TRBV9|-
TGTGCCAGCAGCGTAGGTCAGGGTAAACACTACGAGCAGTACTTC
CASSVGQGKHYEQYF
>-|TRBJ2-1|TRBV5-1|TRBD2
TGCGCCAGCAGCTTGCGGTCGAGCGGGAGGGCGGGGGAGCAGTTCTTC
CASSLRSSGRAGEQFF
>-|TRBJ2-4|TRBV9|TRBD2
TGTGCCAGCAGCTCAAACGTGAGGCTAGCGGGAGGGCCTGCCAAAAACATTCAGTACTTC
CASSSNVRLAGGPAKNIQYF
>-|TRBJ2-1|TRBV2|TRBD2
TGTGCCGCGGGACTAGCGGGCGGGATAGACAATGAGCAGTTCTTC
CAAGLAGGIDNEQFF
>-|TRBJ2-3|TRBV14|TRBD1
TGTGCCAGCAACAACAGTCCCGGGACAGGGAGAACAGATACGCAGTATTTT
CASNNSPGTGRTDTQYF
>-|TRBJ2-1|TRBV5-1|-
TGCGCCAGCTCACCGGGGTTAGGGCCCTATGAGCAGTTCTTC
CASSPGLGPYEQFF
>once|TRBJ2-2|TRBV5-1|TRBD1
TGCGCCAGCAGCTTGGGTCCAGGGGGCAACGGGGAGCTGTTTTTT
CASSLGPGGNGELFF
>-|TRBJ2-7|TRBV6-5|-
TGTGCCAGCAGTAACCCGGCGGCAGTAGCGTACGAGCAGTACTTC
CASSNPAAVAYEQYF
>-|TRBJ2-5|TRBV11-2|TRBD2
TGTGCCAGTCGCCCACCGGGACTAGCGGGAAGAGAGACCCAGTACTTC
CASRPPGLAGRETQYF
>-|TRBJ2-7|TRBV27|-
TGTGCCAGCAGTTTATCACATGAGCAGTACTTC
CASSLSHEQYF
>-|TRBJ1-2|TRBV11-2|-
TGTGCCAGCACCTCTCCTCGGGTCTATGGCTACACCTTC
CASTSPRVYGYTF
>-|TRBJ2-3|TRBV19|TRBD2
TGTGCCAGTAGTCTGGGCGGGGGAAGCACAGATACGCAGTATTTT
CASSLGGGSTDTQYF
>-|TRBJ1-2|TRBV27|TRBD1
TGTGCCAGCAGTCCGATGACAGGGCCTACCTATGGCTACACCTTC
CASSPMTGPTYGYTF
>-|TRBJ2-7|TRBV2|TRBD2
TGTGCCAGCAGTGTACTAGCGGGAGGGCCGGATAGCTACGAGCAGTACTTC
CASSVLAGGPDSYEQYF
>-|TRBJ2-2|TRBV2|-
TGTGCCAGCAGACCACAGGGAATCGACACCGGGGAGCTGTTTTTT
CASRPQGIDTGELFF
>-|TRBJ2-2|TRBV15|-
TGTGCCACCAGCAGAGATCCACTCGGGGAGCTGTTTTTT
CATSRDPLGELFF
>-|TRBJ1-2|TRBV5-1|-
TGCGCCAGCAGCTTTTTTCGGGGAAGGGACTATGGCTACACCTTC
CASSFFRGRDYGYTF